This TCR beta chain was obtained from a study of T cell responses to AZD1222 COVID-19 vaccine. Here immunoSEQ multiplex PCR was the method, and the copy in TCRdb shows in-frame clones only, minus some. The table lists about 73,000 clones, roughly 90% of them singletons, with 1.3% to 1.5% in the top ten. Second-dose intervals of approximately 4 or approximately 12 weeks were pooled. Points from the study as a whole: The number of AZD1222 recipients seropositive at baseline was only five to seven. Repertoires were obtained solely post-peak T cell response. Vaccine-related CD4 TCRs covered spike, predominating at 160-218 and 743-854.

Worth noting for this clone: Its cognate antigen is unknown.

The sequences come from peripheral blood, collected 28 days after the second AZD1222 dose. The TCR was taken from an adult who received the AZD1222 COVID-19 vaccine.

CDR3 sequence (DNA): TGTGCCAGCAGCGAACGGGTAACCTACAATGAGCAGTTCTTC. Amino acid sequence: CASSERVTYNEQFF. The V and J genes are TRBV4-2 and TRBJ2-1; D is unclear. Germline CDR1 is LGHNA and CDR2 is YNFKEQ. With 5 bases removed from V and 2 bases from J, the gap between germline ends came to 10 bases. The CDR3 contains 14 residues.